The 18 T cell receptor beta chains in this list originate from one sample, sequenced in a study of CD8 T cells in ankylosing spondylitis. MiXCR, applied by TCRdb to the 5' RACE reads, yields one record per CDR3 protein. The sample records approximately 340,000 distinct CDR3 sequences, roughly 15% being singletons. Sequenced material: blood, either unsorted or a sorted T cell fraction (not recorded which). These receptors all stem from a male donor with ankylosing spondylitis or in good health (not recorded which).

This clonotype came up a few times. The rearrangement links TRBV29-1 to TRBJ2-2, with TRBD2 as a possible D gene (7 bases). Germline loops: CDR1 SQVTM, CDR2 ANQGSEA. Trimming removed 7 bases from V and 7 bases from J, with 13 bases in between. The CDR3 is made up of 12 amino acids. CDR3 in amino acids: CSGGGAHGELFF. The CDR3 DNA reads as TGCAGCGGAGGGGGGGCCCACGGGGAGCTGTTTTTT.

There are many counts of this clonotype. The J gene is TRBJ1-2, the V gene TRBV6-1, with no clear D. This CDR3 has 12 amino acids. V lost 9 bases and J lost 4, with 12 bases in between. Germline V lookup: CDR1 MNHNS, CDR2 SASEGT. CDR3 sequence: CASGEPVYGYTF. DNA for the CDR3: TGTGCCAGTGGTGAACCGGTCTATGGCTACACCTTC.

The gene calls are TRBV12-3 or TRBV12-4 and TRBJ1-1, with TRBD1 matching over 8 bases. This CDR3 has 14 residues. V was clipped by 5 bases and J by 6 bases; unmatched bases: 8. The chain's CDR3 is CASSHTGGKAEAFF. The CDR3 bases are TGTGCCAGCAGTCATACAGGGGGGAAAGCTGAAGCTTTCTTT.

In its sample, this clonotype was seen a few times. The chain couples TRBV7-6 to TRBJ2-5; D ambiguous. CDR1 and CDR2 from the germline V gene are SGHVS and FNYEAQ. This CDR3 is 13 amino acids long. V was pared by 5 bases and J by 7 bases, with 14 bases between. The CDR3 bases are TGTGCCAGCAGCGTAAATTTAGGCGGGACCCAGTACTTC. This translates into CASSVNLGGTQYF.

This clonotype was recorded a few times. This rearrangement joins TRBV20-1 to TRBJ1-5; D is uncertain. Germline lookup yields CDR1 DFQATT and CDR2 SNEGSKA (reference sequence). V was clipped by 5 bases and J by 4 bases, with 6 bases between them. The CDR3 runs 11 residues. CDR3 sequence: CSAGQNQPQHF. CDR3 nucleotide sequence: TGCAGTGCTGGGCAGAATCAGCCCCAGCATTTT.

The sample holds a few counts of this clonotype. V and J are TRBV4-1 and TRBJ2-1; D gene ambiguous. The CDR3 covers 13 residues. Looked up from germline, CDR1 is MGHRA and CDR2 is YSYEKL. V was clipped by 0 bases and J by 12 bases, with 12 bases between them. This CDR3 reads CASSQDPRTRQFF. CDR3 nucleotides: TGCGCCAGCAGCCAAGATCCTCGGACCAGGCAGTTCTTC.

This clonotype was recorded a few times. The chain combines TRBV10-3 with TRBJ1-4; 9 bases fit TRBD1. Germline V gene lookup returns CDR1 ENHRY and CDR2 SYGVKD. The CDR3 length is 14 residues. V lost 5 bases, J lost 8 bases, and 6 bases stayed unmatched. CDR3 sequence (DNA): TGTGCCATCAGTCCCGGGACAGGGAAAGAAAAACTGTTTTTT. It codes for CAISPGTGKEKLFF.

This clonotype was detected once. This chain connects TRBV20-1 to TRBJ2-3; 7 bases align to TRBD2. The ends lost 6 bases at V and 4 bases at J; junction bases unmatched: 1. The CDR3 covers 11 residues. Germline V gives CDR1 DFQATT, CDR2 SNEGSKA (reference sequence). CDR3 in amino acids: CSAGLADTQYF. The CDR3 nucleotides are TGCAGTGCAGGACTAGCAGATACGCAGTATTTT.

At least ten counts were recorded for this clonotype. The genes are TRBV5-1 and TRBJ1-5, with 8 bases that match TRBD1. CDR1 and CDR2 from the germline V gene are SGHRS and YFSETQ. Trimming took 2 bases from V and 3 from J; bases not matched to a gene: 4. The CDR3 contains 15 residues. Written as DNA, the CDR3 is TGCGCCAGCAGCTTTACGACAGGGGACAATCAGCCCCAGCATTTT. Its translation is CASSFTTGDNQPQHF.

This clonotype has at least ten counts. The V call is TRBV12-3 or TRBV12-4, the J call TRBJ2-1; D perhaps matches TRBD1 (5 bases). Trimming pared 2 bases from V and 6 bases from J, leaving 14 bases between. The CDR3 is 15 amino acids. The CDR3 nucleotides read TGTGCCAGCAGTTTATTTCAGGGTAAGGGCAATGAGCAGTTCTTC. Protein: CASSLFQGKGNEQFF.

This chain links TRBV6-2 or TRBV6-3 with TRBJ1-1; D remains unclear. The CDR3 consists of 15 residues. Looked up from germline, CDR1 is MNHEY and CDR2 is SVGEGT. Trimming pared 7 bases from V and 5 bases from J, leaving 20 bases between. CDR3 in amino acids: CASIGLGRGETEAFF. The CDR3 DNA reads TGTGCCAGCATTGGACTAGGACGCGGAGAGACTGAAGCTTTCTTT.

This rearrangement joins TRBV4-2 to TRBJ2-3, with 9 bases aligning to TRBD1. Per the germline V gene, CDR1 is LGHNA and CDR2 is YNFKEQ. This CDR3 has 15 residues. Unmatched junction bases numbered 4, after V lost 0 bases and J lost 6 bases. This chain's CDR3 is CASSQDTGGWDTQYF. DNA for the CDR3: TGTGCCAGCAGCCAAGATACAGGGGGCTGGGATACGCAGTATTTT.

This chain uses TRBV12-3 or TRBV12-4 with TRBJ2-1, with unresolved D. V lost 6 bases, J lost 1 base, and 10 bases lay in between. This CDR3 is built from 14 residues. In DNA form, the CDR3 reads TGTGCCAGCAGCGCCCCCCCTTCCTACAATGAGCAGTTCTTC. It specifies CASSAPPSYNEQFF.

This clonotype was seen just once. Since a much larger clone is just one base distant, this may be a read error. The V gene is TRBV27, the J gene TRBJ1-6; D not resolved. Germline V gives CDR1 MNHEY, CDR2 SMNVEV (reference sequence). CDR3 length equals 12 residues. The CDR3 coding sequence is TGTGCCAGCAGTTTTTTTAATTCACCCTTCCACTTT. The encoded protein is CASSFFNSPFHF.

This clonotype showed up just a few times. The CDR3 is CASSPRTRPPNEQFF. CDR3 bases: TGTGCCAGCAGCCCACGGACTCGACCCCCTAATGAGCAGTTCTTC. V and J are TRBV4-2 and TRBJ2-1; TRBD2 is a possible D gene (5 bases). This CDR3 has 15 residues. V was trimmed by 4 bases and J by 7 bases, leaving 17 bases between them. Germline V gene data show CDR1 as LGHNA and CDR2 as YNFKEQ.

In this sample, this clonotype turned up a few times. V and J are TRBV3-1 and TRBJ1-1; D ambiguous. CDR1 and CDR2 (germline): LGHDT, YNNKEL (reference sequence). Trimming stripped 5 bases from V and 4 bases from J, with 8 bases between. The CDR3 extends over 12 amino acids. The CDR3 loop reads CASSGPGTEAFF. The CDR3 DNA reads as TGTGCCAGCAGCGGACCGGGCACTGAAGCTTTCTTT.

The rearrangement links TRBV29-1 to TRBJ2-1; D call uncertain. The germline V and J ends were trimmed by 7 bases and 4 bases, with 17 bases remaining between them. CDR3 length: 14 amino acids. The germline V gene encodes CDR1 SQVTM and CDR2 ANQGSEA. The CDR3 region is CSGTRGILYNEQFF. DNA of the CDR3: TGCAGCGGAACCCGTGGGATCCTATACAATGAGCAGTTCTTC.

The V call is TRBV5-1, the J call TRBJ1-4; the D gene is possibly TRBD1 (5 bases). The CDR3 loop spans 16 amino acids. CDR1 and CDR2 (germline): SGHRS, YFSETQ. The germline V and J ends were trimmed by 6 bases and 0 bases, with 15 bases remaining between them. CDR3 in amino acids: CASKQAPGTTNEKLFF. The CDR3 DNA is TGCGCCAGCAAACAGGCCCCGGGGACAACTAATGAAAAACTGTTTTTT.